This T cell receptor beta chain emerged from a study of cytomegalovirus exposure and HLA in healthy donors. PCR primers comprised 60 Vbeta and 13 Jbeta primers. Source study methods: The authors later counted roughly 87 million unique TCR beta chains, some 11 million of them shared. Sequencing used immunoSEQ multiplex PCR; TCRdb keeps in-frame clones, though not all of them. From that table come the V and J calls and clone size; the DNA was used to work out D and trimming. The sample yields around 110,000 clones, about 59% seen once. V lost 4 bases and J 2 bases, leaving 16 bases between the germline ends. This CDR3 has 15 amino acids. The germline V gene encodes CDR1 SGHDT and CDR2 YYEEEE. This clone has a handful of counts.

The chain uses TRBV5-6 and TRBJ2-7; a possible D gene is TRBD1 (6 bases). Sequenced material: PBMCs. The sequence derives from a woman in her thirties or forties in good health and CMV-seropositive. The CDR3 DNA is TGTGCCAGCAGCCCAGGACAGCTTTCGACCTACGAGCAGTACTTC. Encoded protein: CASSPGQLSTYEQYF.